Listed below are T cell receptor beta chains from one sample, sequenced in a study of OX40 agonist ivuxolimab in advanced cancers. Method: immunoSEQ multiplex PCR; TCRdb's copy keeps in-frame clones and lacks some. The sample carries 48,000 or so clones, approximately 78% recorded once. The starting material was CD4+ or CD8+ T cells sorted from blood, obtained in a trial of the OX40 agonist ivuxolimab. These receptors all come from an adult with an advanced solid tumor such as melanoma, head and neck, liver or kidney cancer. Both conserved end residues are trimmed from each CDR3. The D gene is left open where the match is weak.

V gene	D gene	J gene	CDR3 protein
TRBV6-5	NA	TRBJ1-1	ASSYSAGLNTEAF
TRBV6-5	NA	TRBJ1-1	ASSGRSNTAF
TRBV10-1	NA	TRBJ2-3	ASSTGLTPSTDTQY
TRBV18	TRBD1	TRBJ2-1	ASSPPVEGGEQF
TRBV7-9	TRBD1	TRBJ1-5	ASSLQGANQPQH
TRBV9	NA	TRBJ2-2	ASSDVVGELF
TRBV5-1	NA	TRBJ1-1	ASSLDLRGTEAF
TRBV9	NA	TRBJ2-4	ASSDSGGNNIQY
TRBV13	NA	TRBJ2-5	ASSVYSGPSQETQY
TRBV5-1	TRBD1	TRBJ1-2	ASSLEAGTGGDGYT
TRBV7-9	NA	TRBJ2-3	ASSLNINSGDTQY
TRBV5-6	TRBD1	TRBJ1-2	ASSLYDRVSGYGYT
TRBV9	TRBD1	TRBJ2-1	ASSPRTGDGDEQF
TRBV9	NA	TRBJ2-3	ASTRGEWLADTQY
TRBV4-3	NA	TRBJ1-1	ASSQVLWNTEAF
TRBV18	NA	TRBJ1-3	ASSPAGDGNTIY